Listed here are 23 T cell receptor beta chains from one sample, sequenced in a study of T cells in narcolepsy. Only in-frame clones appear in the TCRdb table, and some are missing; sequencing was by immunoSEQ multiplex PCR. The table lists under 25,000 clones, approximately 85% of them singletons. The sequenced sample was CD45RA- memory CD4+ T cells from PBMCs. The source is a human donor with narcolepsy.

J is TRBJ1-2 and V is TRBV9, with D possibly matching TRBD1 (6 bases). Germline V gene sequence: CDR1 SGDLS, CDR2 YYNGEE. Trimming cost V 0 bases and J 7 bases, with 13 bases left between them. This CDR3 contains 14 residues. CDR3 sequence reads: CASSVALQGSGYTF. The CDR3 DNA reads as TGTGCCAGCAGCGTAGCTTTGCAGGGGTCTGGCTACACCTTC.

This clone appeared once. The J gene is TRBJ2-1, the V gene TRBV20-1, with D possibly matching TRBD2 (5 bases). Trimming stripped 5 bases from V and 15 bases from J, with 14 bases between. CDR3 length equals 10 residues. Per germline, CDR1 DFQATT and CDR2 SNEGSKA (reference sequence). CDR3 region: CSASRDFWFF. DNA for the CDR3: TGCAGTGCTTCCCGGGATTTCTGGTTCTTC.

This clone was counted only a few times. The CDR3 DNA follows: TGTGCCAGCAGCCAAAATCGGGGTTTCGGTGAGCAGTTCTTC. This gives the protein CASSQNRGFGEQFF. The chain employs TRBV14 and TRBJ2-1; D is perhaps TRBD2 (5 bases). V gave up 2 bases and J gave up 9 bases, with 14 bases separating them. Germline CDR1 SGHDN, CDR2 FVKESK. CDR3 length equals 14 residues.

The rearrangement links TRBV5-1 to TRBJ2-2; no firm D call. Germline assignment: CDR1 SGHRS and CDR2 YFSETQ. The V and J ends lost 5 bases and 3 bases respectively, with 14 bases between them. CDR3 length equals 15 residues. CDR3 coding DNA: TGCGCCAGCAGTTTAGTCTTAGGAGACACCGGGGAGCTGTTTTTT. Residues: CASSLVLGDTGELFF.

The rearrangement links TRBV29-1 to TRBJ2-7; 10 bases are shared with TRBD1. The germline V gene encodes CDR1 SQVTM and CDR2 ANQGSEA. This CDR3 comprises 13 residues. V lost 5 bases and J lost 5; bases outside the gene matches: 6. The CDR3 region is CSVPGQGFNEQYF. In DNA form, the CDR3 reads TGCAGCGTTCCGGGACAGGGGTTCAACGAGCAGTACTTC.

This clone was observed a single time. The chain is built from TRBV19 and TRBJ2-6, with 13 bases that match TRBD2. V lost 7 bases and J lost 3; bases outside the gene matches: 6. Germline V CDR1 and CDR2: LNHDA, SQIVND (reference sequence). CDR3 length equals 17 residues. CDR3 sequence: CASIPTSGRFGANVLTF. For the CDR3, the DNA is TGTGCCAGTATCCCGACTAGCGGGAGGTTTGGGGCCAACGTCCTGACTTTC.

This clone has just a few counts. The chain links TRBV27 to TRBJ2-5, with D possibly matching TRBD1 (5 bases). CDR1 and CDR2 (germline): MNHEY, SMNVEV (reference sequence). The CDR3 covers 15 residues. The germline V and J ends were trimmed by 5 bases and 5 bases, with 18 bases remaining between them. CDR3 DNA sequence: TGTGCCAGCAGTAGTATCAGGGCCAAGGAGGAGACCCAGTACTTC. Encoded protein: CASSSIRAKEETQYF.

The V gene is TRBV27, the J gene TRBJ2-2, with 7 bases identical to TRBD1. The ends lost 2 bases at V and 8 bases at J; junction bases unmatched: 11. The length of the CDR3 is 16 residues. The germline V gene has CDR1 MNHEY and CDR2 SMNVEV (reference sequence). The CDR3 region is CASSLRGPAGEGELFF. For the CDR3, the DNA is TGTGCCAGCAGTTTAAGGGGGCCCGCGGGTGAGGGGGAGCTGTTTTTT.

The CDR3 is CASSLSGGTSRGSDTQYF. DNA of the CDR3: TGTGCCAGCAGCTTAAGCGGCGGGACTAGCAGGGGGTCAGATACGCAGTATTTT. The chain carries TRBV7-2 and TRBJ2-3; TRBD2 aligns across 9 bases. The V gene end was trimmed by 2 bases and the J gene end by 4 bases; junction bases not matched to a gene: 13. From germline, CDR1 is SGHTA and CDR2 FQGNSA. The CDR3 spans 18 residues.

The sample holds one count of this clone. V usage is TRBV7-2 and J usage is TRBJ2-2; tentatively, D is TRBD1 or TRBD2 (5 bases each). The germline V and J ends were trimmed by 5 bases and 4 bases, with 14 bases remaining between them. The CDR3 length is 15 residues. Germline CDR1 and CDR2: SGHTA and FQGNSA. The CDR3 protein is CASSPGLGPTGELFF. The CDR3 coding sequence is TGTGCCAGCAGCCCTGGATTGGGACCCACCGGGGAGCTGTTTTTT. The complete variable domain, with remaining parts taken from reference TRBV7-2 and TRBJ2-2, reads GAGVSQSPSNKVTEKGKDVELRCDPISGHTALYWYRQSLGQGLEFLIYFQGNSAPDKSGLPSDRFSAERTGGSVSTLTIQRTQQEDSAVYLCASSPGLGPTGELFFGEGSRLTVL.

This clone was seen only once. Mismatch with germline at one junction end may stem from a read error. The V gene is TRBV19, the J gene TRBJ2-7, with D possibly being TRBD2 (7 bases). This CDR3 has 13 residues. The germline V gene encodes CDR1 LNHDA and CDR2 SQIVND (reference sequence). The CDR3 DNA reads as TGCGCCAATATTGGGGAGGGGGCCTACGAGCAGTACTTC. Amino acids: CANIGEGAYEQYF.

The rearrangement joins TRBV6-5 to TRBJ2-2; 8 bases fit TRBD2. Trimming took 8 bases from V and 4 from J; bases not matched to a gene: 9. The CDR3 is 15 amino acids. Germline V lookup: CDR1 MNHEY, CDR2 SVGAGI. The CDR3 spells CASGRGLVATGELFF. The DNA for the CDR3 is TGTGCCAGCGGGCGGGGACTAGTGGCCACCGGGGAGCTGTTTTTT.

The chain joins TRBV5-1 to TRBJ1-1; a possible D gene is TRBD1 (6 bases). The V end was cut by 3 bases, the J end by 1 base, with 10 bases between. CDR1 and CDR2 from the germline V gene are SGHRS and YFSETQ. The CDR3 covers 14 residues. The CDR3 DNA sequence: TGCGCCAGCAGCTGGGGGACATCGAACACTGAAGCTTTCTTT. Translation: CASSWGTSNTEAFF.

Only a few counts were recorded for this clone. The J gene is TRBJ2-1, the V gene TRBV18; 8 bases map to TRBD1. Germline V lookup: CDR1 KGHSH, CDR2 LQKENI. Trimming at V came to 4 bases and at J to 4 bases, leaving 12 bases not matched to a gene. The CDR3 loop spans 17 amino acids. The CDR3: CASSRDSRQGFYNEQFF. Written as DNA, the CDR3 is TGTGCCAGCTCACGGGACTCCCGACAGGGGTTTTACAATGAGCAGTTCTTC.

The V and J genes are TRBV14 and TRBJ2-5; D ambiguous. Germline V gene data show CDR1 as SGHDN and CDR2 as FVKESK. Trimming left V 2 bases short and J 5 bases short, with 9 bases between. The CDR3 has 13 residues. The CDR3, as DNA: TGTGCCAGCAGCCAAATCGTATTCGAGACCCAGTACTTC. Residues: CASSQIVFETQYF.

Here the CDR3 DNA reads TGTGCCAGCTCACCGGGACAGGGGTCTGAAGCTTTCTTT. As protein: CASSPGQGSEAFF. The V call is TRBV18, the J call TRBJ1-1; 10 bases are shared with TRBD1. J lost 6 bases, V lost 3 bases, and 1 base had no gene match. This CDR3 spans 13 amino acids. The germline CDR1 and CDR2 sequences are KGHSH and LQKENI.

The chain carries TRBV4-2 and TRBJ1-5; TRBD1 matches 8 bases. CDR1 is LGHNA and CDR2 is YNFKEQ in the germline V gene. The CDR3 loop spans 18 amino acids. Trimming cost V 0 bases and J 0 bases; bases outside gene matches: 7. Here the CDR3 reads CASSQDLGTGVSNQPQHF. DNA for the CDR3: TGTGCCAGCAGCCAAGATCTTGGGACAGGAGTTAGCAATCAGCCCCAGCATTTT.

The chain recombines TRBV7-2 with TRBJ1-2; 8 positions agree with TRBD1. Germline CDR1 is SGHTA and CDR2 is FQGNSA. Unmatched junction bases numbered 3, after V lost 5 bases and J lost 7 bases. The CDR3 consists of 12 residues. CDR3 sequence: CASSTGQGGYTF. CDR3 coding DNA: TGTGCCAGCAGCACCGGACAGGGTGGCTACACCTTC.

The chain couples TRBV2 to TRBJ1-5; tentative D call: TRBD1 (5 bases). CDR1 and CDR2 from the germline V gene are SNHLY and FYNNEI. The V gene lost 7 bases and the J gene lost 1 base, with 14 bases spanning the gap. This CDR3 has 15 residues. The CDR3 nucleotides are TGTGCCAGCACCGCGGAGGAGGGGAGCAATCAGCCCCAGCATTTT. Its translation: CASTAEEGSNQPQHF.

This rearrangement joins TRBV6-5 to TRBJ2-5, with D uncertain. Gene TRBJ2-7 matches the end of the DNA better, so the J call may be wrong. The V gene's germline CDR1 is MNHEY and CDR2 SVGAGI. CDR3 length equals 16 residues. The CDR3 nucleotides are TGTGCCAGCAGTTACTCCTCGGGCAACAAAGGCTACGAGCAGTACTTC. This codes for CASSYSSGNKGYEQYF.

The CDR3 loop reads CASSQDRVRREKLFF. DNA for the CDR3: TGTGCCAGCAGCCAGGACAGGGTCCGGAGGGAAAAACTGTTTTTT. The rearrangement links TRBV6-5 to TRBJ1-4, with 8 bases lining up with TRBD1. Germline V gives CDR1 MNHEY, CDR2 SVGAGI. V gave up 6 bases and J gave up 8 bases; unmatched junction bases: 11. The CDR3 consists of 15 residues.

This chain links TRBV28 with TRBJ1-1; TRBD1 is a possible D gene (5 bases). Trimming cost V 5 bases and J 2 bases, with 18 bases left between them. The germline CDR1 and CDR2 sequences are MDHEN and SYDVKM. This CDR3 has 16 amino acids. This CDR3 reads CASSTRVGLTNTEAFF. The CDR3, as DNA: TGTGCCAGCAGTACGAGAGTGGGACTGACAAACACTGAAGCTTTCTTT.

The V and J genes are TRBV28 and TRBJ2-1; unclear D gene. The CDR3 is made up of 11 amino acids. Germline assignment: CDR1 MDHEN and CDR2 SYDVKM. V was trimmed by 7 bases and J by 8 bases, leaving 9 bases between them. The CDR3 DNA follows: TGTGCCAGCACCTTAGACCATGAGCAGTTCTTC. Translated: CASTLDHEQFF.